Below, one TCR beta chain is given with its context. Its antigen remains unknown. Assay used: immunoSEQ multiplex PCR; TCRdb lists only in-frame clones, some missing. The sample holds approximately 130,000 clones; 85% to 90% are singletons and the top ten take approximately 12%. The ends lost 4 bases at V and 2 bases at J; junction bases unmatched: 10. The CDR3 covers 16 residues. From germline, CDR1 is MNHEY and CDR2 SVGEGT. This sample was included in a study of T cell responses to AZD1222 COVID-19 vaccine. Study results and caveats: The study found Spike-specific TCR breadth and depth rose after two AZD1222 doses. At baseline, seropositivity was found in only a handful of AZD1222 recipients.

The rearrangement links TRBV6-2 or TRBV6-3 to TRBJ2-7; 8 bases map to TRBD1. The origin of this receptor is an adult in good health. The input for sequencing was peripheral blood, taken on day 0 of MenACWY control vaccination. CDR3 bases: TGTGCCAGCAGTTCCCCCGACAGGGGTATCACCTACGAGCAGTACTTC. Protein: CASSSPDRGITYEQYF.